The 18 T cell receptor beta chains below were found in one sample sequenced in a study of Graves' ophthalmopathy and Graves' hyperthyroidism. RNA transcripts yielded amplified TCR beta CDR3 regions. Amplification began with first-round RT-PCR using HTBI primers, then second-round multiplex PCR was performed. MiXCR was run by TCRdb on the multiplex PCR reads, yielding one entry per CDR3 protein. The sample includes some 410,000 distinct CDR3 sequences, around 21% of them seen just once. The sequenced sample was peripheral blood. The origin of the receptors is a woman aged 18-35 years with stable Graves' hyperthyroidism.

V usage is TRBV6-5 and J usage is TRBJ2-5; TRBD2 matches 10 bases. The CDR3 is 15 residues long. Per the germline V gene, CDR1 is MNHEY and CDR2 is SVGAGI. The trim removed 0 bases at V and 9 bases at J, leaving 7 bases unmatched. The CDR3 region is CASSYSPSGSGAQYF. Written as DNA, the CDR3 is TGTGCCAGCAGTTACTCGCCTAGCGGGAGCGGGGCCCAGTACTTC.

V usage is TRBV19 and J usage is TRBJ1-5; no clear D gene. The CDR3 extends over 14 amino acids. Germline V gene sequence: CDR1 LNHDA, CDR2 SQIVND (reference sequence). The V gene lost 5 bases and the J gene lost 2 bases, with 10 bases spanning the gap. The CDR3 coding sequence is TGTGCCAGTAGTTACTTGGGTTGCAATCAGCCCCAGCATTTT. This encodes CASSYLGCNQPQHF.

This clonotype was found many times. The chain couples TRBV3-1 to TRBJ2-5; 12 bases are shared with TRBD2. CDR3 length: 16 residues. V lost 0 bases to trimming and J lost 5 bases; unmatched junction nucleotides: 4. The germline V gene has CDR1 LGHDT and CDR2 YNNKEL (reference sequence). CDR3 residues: CASSQDMTSGSETQYF. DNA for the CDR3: TGTGCCAGCAGCCAAGATATGACTAGCGGGAGCGAGACCCAGTACTTC.

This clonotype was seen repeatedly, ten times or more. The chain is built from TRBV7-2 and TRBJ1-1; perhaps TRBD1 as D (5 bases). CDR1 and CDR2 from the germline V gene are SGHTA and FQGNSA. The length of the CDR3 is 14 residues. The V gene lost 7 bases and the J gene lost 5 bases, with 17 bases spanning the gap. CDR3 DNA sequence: TGTGCCAGCACAATGGATGGGGGTTTGACTGAAGCTTTCTTT. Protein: CASTMDGGLTEAFF. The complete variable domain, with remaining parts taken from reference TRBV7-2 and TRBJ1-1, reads GAGVSQSPSNKVTEKGKDVELRCDPISGHTALYWYRQSLGQGLEFLIYFQGNSAPDKSGLPSDRFSAERTGGSVSTLTIQRTQQEDSAVYLCASTMDGGLTEAFFGQGTRLTVV.

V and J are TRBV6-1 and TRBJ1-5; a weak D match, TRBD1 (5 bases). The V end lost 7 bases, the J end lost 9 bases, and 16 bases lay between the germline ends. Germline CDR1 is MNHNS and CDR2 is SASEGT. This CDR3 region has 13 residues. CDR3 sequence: CASNPQGGRPQHF. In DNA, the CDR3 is TGTGCCAGCAACCCCCAGGGCGGACGGCCCCAGCATTTT.

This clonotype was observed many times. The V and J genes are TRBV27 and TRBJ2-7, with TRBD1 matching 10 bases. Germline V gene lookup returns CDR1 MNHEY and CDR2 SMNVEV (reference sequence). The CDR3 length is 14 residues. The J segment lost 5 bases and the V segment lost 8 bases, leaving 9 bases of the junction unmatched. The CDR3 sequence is CASFRTGGTNEQYF. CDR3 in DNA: TGTGCCAGCTTTCGGACAGGGGGGACGAACGAGCAGTACTTC.

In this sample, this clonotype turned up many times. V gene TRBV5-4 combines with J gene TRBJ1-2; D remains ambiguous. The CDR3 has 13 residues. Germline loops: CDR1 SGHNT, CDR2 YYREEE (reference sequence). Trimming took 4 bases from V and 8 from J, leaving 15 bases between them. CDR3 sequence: CASSPPIGRGYTF. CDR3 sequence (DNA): TGTGCCAGCAGCCCACCCATTGGACGGGGCTACACCTTC.

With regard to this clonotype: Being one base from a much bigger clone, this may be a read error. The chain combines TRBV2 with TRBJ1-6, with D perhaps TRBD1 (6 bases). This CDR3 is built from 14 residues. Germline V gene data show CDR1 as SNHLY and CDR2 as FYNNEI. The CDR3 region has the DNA TGTGCCAGCAGTGGGACGGGGGCTAATTCACACCTCCACTTT. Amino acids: CASSGTGANSHLHF.

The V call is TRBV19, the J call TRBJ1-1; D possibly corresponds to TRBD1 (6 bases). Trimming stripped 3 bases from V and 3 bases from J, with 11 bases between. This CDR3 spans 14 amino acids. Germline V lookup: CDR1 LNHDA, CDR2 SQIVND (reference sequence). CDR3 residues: CASSMRTAYTEAFF. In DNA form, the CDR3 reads TGTGCCAGTAGTATGAGGACAGCCTACACTGAAGCTTTCTTT.

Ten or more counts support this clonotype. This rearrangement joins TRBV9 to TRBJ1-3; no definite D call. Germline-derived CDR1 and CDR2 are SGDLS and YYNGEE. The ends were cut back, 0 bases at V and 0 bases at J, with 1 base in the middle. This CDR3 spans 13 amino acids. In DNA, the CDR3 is TGTGCCAGCAGCGTAGACTCTGGAAACACCATATATTTT. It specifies CASSVDSGNTIYF.

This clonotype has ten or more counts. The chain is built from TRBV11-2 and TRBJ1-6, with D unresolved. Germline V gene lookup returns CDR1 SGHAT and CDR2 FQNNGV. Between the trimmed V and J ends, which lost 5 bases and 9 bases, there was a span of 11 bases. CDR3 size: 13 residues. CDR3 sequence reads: CASSRTETSPLHF. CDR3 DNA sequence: TGTGCCAGCAGCCGAACAGAGACTTCACCCCTCCACTTT.

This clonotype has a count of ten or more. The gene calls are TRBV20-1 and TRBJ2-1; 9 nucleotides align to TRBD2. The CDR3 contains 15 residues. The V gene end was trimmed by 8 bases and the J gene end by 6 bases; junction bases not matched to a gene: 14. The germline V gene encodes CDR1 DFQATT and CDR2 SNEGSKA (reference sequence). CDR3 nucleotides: TGCAGTTATCGGGGTAGCGGGAGTCTCCGCAATGAGCAGTTCTTC. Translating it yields CSYRGSGSLRNEQFF.

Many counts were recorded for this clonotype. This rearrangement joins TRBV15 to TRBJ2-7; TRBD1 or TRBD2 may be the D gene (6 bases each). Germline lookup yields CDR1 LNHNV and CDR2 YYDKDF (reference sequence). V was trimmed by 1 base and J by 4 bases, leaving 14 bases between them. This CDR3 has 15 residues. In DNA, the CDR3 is TGTGCCACCAGCAGAGTTCACGGGGGCGTGTACGAGCAGTACTTC. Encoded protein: CATSRVHGGVYEQYF.

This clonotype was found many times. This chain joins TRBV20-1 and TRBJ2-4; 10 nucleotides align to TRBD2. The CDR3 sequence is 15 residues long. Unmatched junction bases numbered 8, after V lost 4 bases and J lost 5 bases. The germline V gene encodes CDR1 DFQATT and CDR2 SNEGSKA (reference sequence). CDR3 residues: CSATTSGRAENIQYF. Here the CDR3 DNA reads TGCAGTGCTACCACGAGCGGGAGGGCCGAAAACATTCAGTACTTC.

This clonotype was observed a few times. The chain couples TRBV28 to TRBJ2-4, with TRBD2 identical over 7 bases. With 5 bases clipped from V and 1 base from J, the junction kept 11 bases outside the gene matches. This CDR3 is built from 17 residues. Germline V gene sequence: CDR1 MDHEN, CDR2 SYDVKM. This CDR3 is CASSPLAVGEAKNIQYF. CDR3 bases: TGTGCCAGCAGTCCCCTAGCGGTAGGGGAGGCCAAAAACATTCAGTACTTC.

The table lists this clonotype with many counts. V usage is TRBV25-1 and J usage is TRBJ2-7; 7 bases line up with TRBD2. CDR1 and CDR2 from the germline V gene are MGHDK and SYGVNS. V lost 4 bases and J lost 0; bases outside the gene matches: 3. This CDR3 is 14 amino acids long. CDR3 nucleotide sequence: TGTGCCAGCAGTGGGGACTATAGCTCCTACGAGCAGTACTTC. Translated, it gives CASSGDYSSYEQYF.

The CDR3 DNA reads as TGTGCCAGCAGTCGGCGAGGGGGACTGGATTCACCCCTCCACTTT. Its protein product is CASSRRGGLDSPLHF. V is TRBV5-6 and J is TRBJ1-6; D might be TRBD1 (6 bases). Germline V gene lookup returns CDR1 SGHDT and CDR2 YYEEEE. The length of the CDR3 is 15 residues. The V and J ends lost 5 bases and 8 bases respectively, with 17 bases between them.

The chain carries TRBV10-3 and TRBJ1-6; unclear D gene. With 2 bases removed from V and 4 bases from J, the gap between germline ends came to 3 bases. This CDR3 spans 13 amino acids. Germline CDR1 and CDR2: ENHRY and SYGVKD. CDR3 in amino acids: CAISEGYNSPLHF. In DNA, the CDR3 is TGTGCCATCAGTGAGGGTTATAATTCACCCCTCCACTTT.